Listed here are 18 T cell receptor beta chains from one sample, sequenced in a study of blood T cell repertoires in COVID-19. The data were produced by immunoSEQ multiplex PCR, yet TCRdb's version contains in-frame clones alone and is incomplete. This table has 200,000 or so clones, more than 85% appearing once. The specimen was peripheral blood. All receptors derive from a man aged 55-75 years with COVID-19, enrolled during active disease.

The CDR3: CASSESRGSNEKLFF. The CDR3 DNA follows: TGTGCCAGCAGTGAGTCGAGGGGGTCTAATGAAAAACTGTTTTTT. This chain connects TRBV25-1 to TRBJ1-4; TRBD1 might be the D (6 bases). The CDR3 has 15 amino acids. Germline-derived CDR1 and CDR2 are MGHDK and SYGVNS. Trimming shortened V by 3 bases and J by 3 bases, and 11 bases separated the two germline ends.

The V and J genes are TRBV28 and TRBJ1-4; D is possibly TRBD1 (5 bases). V lost 6 bases and J 0 bases, leaving 11 bases between the germline ends. CDR1 is MDHEN, CDR2 SYDVKM, per germline. The CDR3 has 15 residues. CDR3 loop: CASSPGHSTNEKLFF. CDR3 nucleotides: TGTGCCAGCAGCCCCGGACATTCAACTAATGAAAAACTGTTTTTT.

V and J are TRBV10-3 and TRBJ2-7; 7 bases fit TRBD1. The CDR3 loop spans 13 amino acids. V was clipped by 6 bases and J by 2 bases; unmatched bases: 4. The germline V gene has CDR1 ENHRY and CDR2 SYGVKD. The CDR3 DNA reads TGTGCCATCAGAACGGGACAGACCTACGAGCAGTACTTC. Translating it yields CAIRTGQTYEQYF.

The chain combines TRBV12-5 with TRBJ2-1, with D maybe TRBD2 (5 bases). Per the germline V gene, CDR1 is LGHNT and CDR2 is FRNRAP. V gave up 6 bases and J gave up 6 bases, with 18 bases separating them. The CDR3 has 15 residues. The CDR3 region has the DNA TGTGCTAGTGGCCCCGACTTTCTCCGGGGCAATGAGCAGTTCTTC. Amino acid sequence: CASGPDFLRGNEQFF.

The chain recombines TRBV18 with TRBJ1-1, with 7 bases lining up with TRBD1. The trim removed 3 bases at V and 3 bases at J, leaving 4 bases unmatched. Germline assignment: CDR1 KGHSH and CDR2 LQKENI. The CDR3 has 14 residues. CDR3 nucleotides: TGTGCCAGCTCACCGTACAGGGGCGACACTGAAGCTTTCTTT. Its translation: CASSPYRGDTEAFF.

The chain carries TRBV6-5 and TRBJ2-7; D not certain. Trimming removed 7 bases from V and 3 bases from J, with 10 bases in between. The germline V gene has CDR1 MNHEY and CDR2 SVGAGI. CDR3 length equals 12 residues. This CDR3 reads CASTLYRYEQYF. The CDR3 nucleotides are TGTGCCAGCACTTTGTATCGCTACGAGCAGTACTTC.

This clone is a singleton in its sample. J is TRBJ2-7 and V is TRBV7-2, with D possibly being TRBD2 (5 bases). The V gene's germline CDR1 is SGHTA and CDR2 FQGNSA. V dropped 4 bases and J dropped 6 bases, with 13 bases sitting between them. CDR3 length: 13 residues. The CDR3: CASSSWTLTEQYF. DNA of the CDR3: TGTGCCAGCAGCTCCTGGACTCTCACCGAGCAGTACTTC.

The chain joins TRBV4-3 to TRBJ2-1; D not resolved. The CDR3 runs 14 residues. Trimming removed 0 bases from V and 8 bases from J, with 11 bases in between. Germline CDR1 is LGHNA and CDR2 is YSLEER. CDR3 DNA sequence: TGCGCCAGCAGCCAAGACCCCTTGGCCGATGAGCAGTTCTTC. Its protein is CASSQDPLADEQFF.

The sample holds one count of this clone. The gene calls are TRBV7-2 and TRBJ2-7; the D is unclear. This CDR3 contains 13 residues. With 5 bases removed from V and 0 bases from J, the gap between germline ends came to 8 bases. CDR1 SGHTA and CDR2 FQGNSA come from the germline V gene. CDR3 coding DNA: TGTGCCAGCAGCCTTTATAGCTCCTACGAGCAGTACTTC. It specifies CASSLYSSYEQYF.

This rearrangement joins TRBV6-5 to TRBJ2-7; D is perhaps TRBD2 (6 bases). Germline V gene lookup returns CDR1 MNHEY and CDR2 SVGAGI. V was clipped by 0 bases and J by 6 bases, with 12 bases between them. This CDR3 spans 14 amino acids. For the CDR3, the DNA is TGTGCCAGCAGTTACTCGGGGGGACGGGGCGAGCAGTACTTC. It is translated as CASSYSGGRGEQYF.

V gene TRBV3-1 (or the pseudogene TRBV3-2) combines with J gene TRBJ1-1; the D gene is possibly TRBD1 (6 bases). Germline values: CDR1 LGHDT, CDR2 YNNKEL (reference sequence). V was trimmed by 6 bases and J by 9 bases, leaving 11 bases between them. The CDR3 extends over 11 amino acids. The CDR3, as DNA: TGTGCCAGCAGAGGGGGTGGGCAAGCTTTCTTT. This encodes CASRGGGQAFF.

The chain's CDR3 is CASSVASERSYNEQFF. For the CDR3, the DNA is TGTGCCAGCAGCGTAGCTAGCGAGCGCTCCTACAATGAGCAGTTCTTC. The chain combines TRBV9 with TRBJ2-1; tentative D call: TRBD2 (6 bases). CDR1 and CDR2 (germline): SGDLS, YYNGEE. V gave up 0 bases and J gave up 0 bases, with 10 bases separating them. The CDR3 totals 16 residues. The full variable domain, in which reference TRBV9 and TRBJ2-1 provide the parts outside the CDR3, is DSGVTQTPKHLITATGQRVTLRCSPRSGDLSVYWYQQSLDQGLQFLIQYYNGEERAKGNILERFSAQQFPDLHSELNLSSLELGDSALYFCASSVASERSYNEQFFGPGTRLTVL.

The V gene is TRBV19, the J gene TRBJ2-3; TRBD2 matches 12 bases. CDR3 length equals 15 residues. Germline CDR1 is LNHDA and CDR2 is SQIVND (reference sequence). The V gene end was trimmed by 5 bases and the J gene end by 4 bases; junction bases not matched to a gene: 4. CDR3 DNA: TGTGCCAGTAGTGAGACTAGCGGGAGTTCAGATACGCAGTATTTT. Encoded protein: CASSETSGSSDTQYF.

This clone was detected a few times. This sequence joins TRBV6-5 and TRBJ2-5, with D perhaps matching TRBD1 (5 bases). Germline V gene sequence: CDR1 MNHEY, CDR2 SVGAGI. The CDR3 runs to 15 residues. V shed 2 bases and J shed 2 bases, with 12 bases lying between them. For the CDR3, the DNA is TGTGCCAGCAGTTACGGTATAGGGGTGCAAGAGACCCAGTACTTC. The encoded protein is CASSYGIGVQETQYF.

With regard to this clone: The sample has other DNA sequences that encode this CDR3 too. This chain links TRBV12-3 or TRBV12-4 with TRBJ1-2; 8 nucleotides agree with TRBD1. The CDR3 length is 13 residues. J lost 5 bases, V lost 5 bases, and 4 bases had no gene match. In DNA form, the CDR3 reads TGTGCCAGCAGTCTAGGGACAGGATATGGCTACACCTTC. It translates to CASSLGTGYGYTF.

This sequence joins TRBV6-2 or TRBV6-3 and TRBJ1-2; no clear D. The CDR3 covers 15 residues. CDR1 and CDR2 (germline): MNHEY, SVGEGT. V was shortened by 2 bases and J by 3 bases, with 13 bases between the two germline ends. CDR3 nucleotide sequence: TGTGCCAGCAGTTACACTCTACGACACCACTATGGCTACACCTTC. This gives the protein CASSYTLRHHYGYTF.

Remarks on this clone: Other nucleotide sequences in the sample specify the same CDR3. The CDR3: CASSPSLNTEAFF. CDR3 sequence (DNA): TGTGCCAGCTCACCATCTTTGAACACTGAAGCTTTCTTT. The chain recombines TRBV18 with TRBJ1-1, with D uncertain. V was trimmed by 2 bases and J by 0 bases, leaving 4 bases between them. The CDR3 totals 13 residues. Germline V gene lookup returns CDR1 KGHSH and CDR2 LQKENI.

V is TRBV29-1 and J is TRBJ1-2; possibly TRBD1 for D (5 bases). The CDR3 contains 13 residues. Germline V CDR1 and CDR2: SQVTM, ANQGSEA. The ends were cut back, 4 bases at V and 2 bases at J, with 11 bases in the middle. The CDR3 is CSVGLGQNYGYTF. The CDR3 DNA sequence: TGCAGCGTTGGACTGGGGCAGAACTATGGCTACACCTTC.